This T cell receptor beta chain appears in the sequencing data of a study of T-cell reconstitution after alpha-beta-depleted transplantation in children. This clonotype has a count of ten or more. Its antigen is unknown. Study-level points and caveats: Surviving recipient T cells and thymic progenitors accounted for the high day-60 TCRbeta diversity observed in some patients. Alpha-beta T cells present about two months after transplant were reported to originate from several hundred expanded graft clones. The main origin of T-cell counts and diversity one year after transplant was newly produced T cells.

The ends lost 5 bases at V and 2 bases at J; junction bases unmatched: 6. The CDR3 consists of 14 residues. In germline, CDR1 is KGHSH, CDR2 LQKENI. This sample's TCRbeta library carried unique molecular identifier barcodes. Each CDR3 protein is one row after TCRdb ran MiXCR on the PCR reads. Among 250,000 to 300,000 distinct CDR3 sequences, around 10% were seen once, and the ten largest hold over 6%. The V and J genes are TRBV18 and TRBJ2-7; 7 bases map to TRBD1. The source is a boy less than two years old with acute myeloid leukemia, due to receive a stem cell transplant. The specimen was PBMCs, collected before TCRalphabeta/CD19-depleted stem cell transplant. The CDR3 spells CASSTGAQTYEQYF. The CDR3 DNA is TGTGCCAGCTCAACAGGGGCCCAAACCTACGAGCAGTACTTC.